These 28 T cell receptor beta chains came from one sample sequenced in a study of blood T cell repertoires in COVID-19. TCRdb keeps only in-frame clones here, not all; method: immunoSEQ multiplex PCR. This table has roughly 160,000 clones, roughly 80% appearing once. The sequenced sample consisted of PBMCs or T cells enriched from blood (not recorded which). These receptors were taken from a woman aged 40 to 49 with acute COVID-19.

The rearrangement uses TRBV5-6 and TRBJ2-4; possible D gene TRBD1, 6 bases. Germline CDR1 SGHDT, CDR2 YYEEEE. The CDR3 runs 16 residues. The germline V and J ends were trimmed by 0 bases and 0 bases, with 10 bases remaining between them. CDR3 amino acids: CASSLAGTLAKNIQYF. CDR3 nucleotides: TGTGCCAGCAGCTTGGCAGGGACACTAGCCAAAAACATTCAGTACTTC.

The chain employs TRBV5-1 and TRBJ2-3; TRBD1 agrees at 8 bases. V was pared by 5 bases and J by 5 bases, with 7 bases of the junction left unmatched. Germline CDR1 SGHRS, CDR2 YFSETQ. This CDR3 is built from 14 residues. CDR3 nucleotide sequence: TGCGCCAGCAGTCGGGGACAGGTGGAAGATACGCAGTATTTT. Its protein product is CASSRGQVEDTQYF.

This clone has just a few counts. The chain uses TRBV18 and TRBJ1-5; 11 nucleotides match TRBD1. The length of the CDR3 is 16 residues. Germline-derived CDR1 and CDR2 are KGHSH and LQKENI. The junction had 6 bases not matched to a gene; V was cut back by 5 bases and J by 3 bases. The DNA of the CDR3 is TGTGCCAGCTCATTCGGACAGGGGGCCATCAATCAGCCCCAGCATTTT. Protein product: CASSFGQGAINQPQHF.

The rearrangement links TRBV4-2 to TRBJ2-1; TRBD2 matches 8 bases. Germline-derived CDR1 and CDR2 are LGHNA and YNFKEQ. The ends lost 1 base at V and 7 bases at J; junction bases unmatched: 9. This CDR3 contains 16 residues. CDR3 in amino acids: CASSQVTGRAVNEQFF. CDR3 sequence (DNA): TGTGCCAGCAGCCAAGTGACCGGGAGGGCCGTTAATGAGCAGTTCTTC.

The chain couples TRBV7-9 to TRBJ1-3; D unclear. The CDR3 extends over 15 amino acids. Germline assignment: CDR1 SEHNR and CDR2 FQNEAQ (reference sequence). V lost 1 base and J lost 0, with 7 bases in between. CDR3 region: CASSLGRGSGNTIYF. CDR3 sequence (DNA): TGTGCCAGCAGCTTAGGCCGGGGCTCTGGAAACACCATATATTTT.

The chain uses TRBV3-1 (or the pseudogene TRBV3-2) and TRBJ2-5; D remains ambiguous. Germline V gene data show CDR1 as LGHDT and CDR2 as YNNKEL (reference sequence). The ends were cut back, 0 bases at V and 9 bases at J, with 17 bases in the middle. The CDR3 has 15 amino acids. DNA of the CDR3: TGTGCCAGCAGCCAAGATGATTTCGCGGCGGCGGCCCAGTACTTC. It encodes CASSQDDFAAAAQYF.

This clone was counted between two and nine times. J is TRBJ1-1 and V is TRBV18, with D hard to call. Per germline, CDR1 KGHSH and CDR2 LQKENI. Trimming stripped 0 bases from V and 4 bases from J, with 15 bases between. This CDR3 comprises 16 residues. CDR3 DNA: TGTGCCAGCTCACCACCGGGAGTAGCGTGGGGCACTGAAGCTTTCTTT. It is translated as CASSPPGVAWGTEAFF.

The rearrangement uses TRBV11-2 and TRBJ2-3, with TRBD1 matching over 8 bases. The CDR3 is 15 residues long. Germline lookup yields CDR1 SGHAT and CDR2 FQNNGV. The V gene end was trimmed by 1 base and the J gene end by 4 bases; junction bases not matched to a gene: 4. CDR3 bases: TGTGCCAGCAGCTTAGGGGTCAGGGGGCCAGATACGCAGTATTTT. As protein: CASSLGVRGPDTQYF.

The chain has TRBV10-3 and TRBJ1-3; no clear D. CDR3 size: 14 residues. V shed 6 bases and J shed 0 bases, with 9 bases lying between them. Germline V gene data show CDR1 as ENHRY and CDR2 as SYGVKD. The CDR3 nucleotides read TGTGCCATCAGGAATACTAGCTCTGGAAACACCATATATTTT. Translated, it gives CAIRNTSSGNTIYF.

The rearrangement joins TRBV7-2 to TRBJ2-3, with a possible D match to TRBD2 (5 bases). Germline V gene sequence: CDR1 SGHTA, CDR2 FQGNSA. V was trimmed by 0 bases and J by 0 bases, leaving 13 bases between them. This CDR3 region has 17 residues. The CDR3 DNA reads as TGTGCCAGCAGCTTAGCGGGAGTCGGGTCTAGCACAGATACGCAGTATTTT. Residues: CASSLAGVGSSTDTQYF.

To note about this clone: Other DNA sequences in this specimen translate into the identical CDR3. This chain connects TRBV29-1 to TRBJ1-2; tentative D call: TRBD1 (6 bases). Germline-derived CDR1 and CDR2 are SQVTM and ANQGSEA. V was trimmed by 3 bases and J by 1 base, leaving 12 bases between them. The CDR3 has 14 amino acids. The CDR3 here is CSVEGRGLNYGYTF. The CDR3, as DNA: TGCAGCGTTGAGGGCAGGGGCCTTAACTATGGCTACACCTTC.

The CDR3 nucleotides read TGTGCCAGCAGCTTGGGCTGGGACAGGGGTCCCTACGAGCAGTACTTC. Amino acids: CASSLGWDRGPYEQYF. This chain joins TRBV5-5 and TRBJ2-7, with 10 nucleotides matching TRBD1. This CDR3 is built from 16 residues. Per the germline V gene, CDR1 is SGHKS and CDR2 is YYEKEE (reference sequence). The J segment lost 2 bases and the V segment lost 0 bases, leaving 5 bases of the junction unmatched.

J is TRBJ1-2 and V is TRBV24-1; D is ambiguous. Germline CDR1 and CDR2: KGHDR and SFDVKD. The CDR3 covers 12 residues. Deletions cut 3 bases from V and 5 bases from J, with 6 bases between. The CDR3 reads CATSDREYGYTF. The CDR3 nucleotides are TGTGCCACCAGTGATCGAGAGTATGGCTACACCTTC.

The chain couples TRBV19 to TRBJ2-2; 9 bases line up with TRBD2. Per germline, CDR1 LNHDA and CDR2 SQIVND (reference sequence). The ends lost 2 bases at V and 3 bases at J; junction bases unmatched: 13. The CDR3 has 19 amino acids. DNA for the CDR3: TGTGCCAGTAGTATATCAGCGGGAGGCTTCTTCTTAGACACCGGGGAGCTGTTTTTT. Translated, it gives CASSISAGGFFLDTGELFF.

Worth noting for this clone: Sequence at one end of the junction differs from germline and may be a read error. The rearrangement joins TRBV19 to TRBJ2-1; 9 bases are a match to TRBD2. The CDR3 is 14 residues long. Germline CDR1 and CDR2: LNHDA and SQIVND (reference sequence). The CDR3 DNA reads TGTGCCAGTAGCCCTAGCGGGGACTACAAAGAGCAGTTCTTC. It translates to CASSPSGDYKEQFF.

The chain joins TRBV18 to TRBJ2-7; D is perhaps TRBD2 (5 bases). CDR3 length equals 14 residues. Trimming shortened V by 1 base and J by 7 bases, and 14 bases separated the two germline ends. Germline CDR1 is KGHSH and CDR2 is LQKENI. CDR3: CASSPQGGGWEQYF. The CDR3 DNA follows: TGTGCCAGCTCACCACAAGGAGGTGGTTGGGAGCAGTACTTC.

The rearrangement joins TRBV2 to TRBJ2-3; 9 bases match TRBD2. This CDR3 spans 15 amino acids. CDR1 SNHLY and CDR2 FYNNEI come from the germline V gene. With V trimmed by 8 bases and J by 0 bases, 6 bases remained unmatched. CDR3 nucleotide sequence: TGTGCCAGCGGAGAGCGGGAGGAAAGCACAGATACGCAGTATTTT. The encoded protein is CASGEREESTDTQYF. Filled out from reference TRBV2 and TRBJ2-3, the complete variable domain reads EPEVTQTPSHQVTQMGQEVILRCVPISNHLYFYWYRQILGQKVEFLVSFYNNEISEKSEIFDDQFSVERPDGSNFTLKIRSTKLEDSAMYFCASGEREESTDTQYFGPGTRLTVL.

The chain uses TRBV11-3 and TRBJ1-1; 8 positions agree with TRBD1. CDR1 and CDR2 (germline): SGHNT, YENEEA. This CDR3 contains 19 residues. V trimming: 3 bases; J trimming: 4 bases; junction bases outside the gene matches: 19. This chain's CDR3 is CASSLPNAAYRGEGTEAFF. The CDR3 bases are TGTGCCAGCAGCTTGCCCAACGCGGCTTACAGGGGGGAGGGCACTGAAGCTTTCTTT.

The CDR3 here is CASRRDSYEQYF. The CDR3 DNA reads TGTGCCAGCAGAAGAGACTCCTACGAGCAGTACTTC. The rearrangement uses TRBV6-6 and TRBJ2-7, with D uncertain. Germline CDR1 is MNHNY and CDR2 is SVGAGI (reference sequence). V was shortened by 6 bases and J by 0 bases, with 6 bases between the two germline ends. This CDR3 has 12 residues.

The chain combines TRBV27 with TRBJ2-7; unclear D gene. The CDR3 loop spans 13 amino acids. Trimming left V 4 bases short and J 2 bases short, with 9 bases between. The V gene's germline CDR1 is MNHEY and CDR2 SMNVEV (reference sequence). The DNA of the CDR3 is TGTGCCAGCAGTTCCAGTAATGCCTACGAGCAGTACTTC. It translates to CASSSSNAYEQYF.

This sequence joins TRBV11-2 and TRBJ1-1, with 7 bases matching TRBD1. In germline, CDR1 is SGHAT, CDR2 FQNNGV. The trim removed 7 bases at V and 0 bases at J, leaving 8 bases unmatched. The CDR3 totals 15 residues. CDR3 amino acids: CASTHRDRVNTEAFF. In DNA, the CDR3 is TGTGCCAGCACCCATCGCGACAGGGTGAACACTGAAGCTTTCTTT.

This clone was recorded only once. The V call is TRBV7-9, the J call TRBJ1-2; possible D gene TRBD1, 5 bases. Germline loops: CDR1 SEHNR, CDR2 FQNEAQ (reference sequence). The CDR3 spans 15 residues. V lost 0 bases to trimming and J lost 4 bases, with 12 bases between them. The CDR3 nucleotides read TGTGCCAGCAGCTTAGCAAATCGGGGGGGCTATGGCTACACCTTC. The encoded protein is CASSLANRGGYGYTF.

This clone was recorded only once. J is TRBJ2-3 and V is TRBV29-1; tentative D call: TRBD1 (6 bases). V was pared by 8 bases and J by 2 bases, with 11 bases between. The CDR3 runs to 12 residues. Germline CDR1 SQVTM, CDR2 ANQGSEA. For the CDR3, the DNA is TGCAGCCCAAGGACAGTCACAGATACGCAGTATTTT. Translated: CSPRTVTDTQYF.

The V and J genes are TRBV5-1 and TRBJ2-2; TRBD2 might be the D (6 bases). With 8 bases removed from V and 0 bases from J, the gap between germline ends came to 23 bases. This CDR3 has 18 residues. Germline V gene data show CDR1 as SGHRS and CDR2 as YFSETQ. DNA for the CDR3: TGCGCCAGGGACGGGGGAAGCGACTTATACGCGAACACCGGGGAGCTGTTTTTT. Translated: CARDGGSDLYANTGELFF.

V usage is TRBV29-1 and J usage is TRBJ2-1; a weak D match, TRBD1 (6 bases). Germline CDR1 and CDR2: SQVTM and ANQGSEA. The CDR3 runs to 14 residues. V was pared by 4 bases and J by 2 bases, with 12 bases between. CDR3 sequence: CSVGQGGAYNEQFF. CDR3 sequence (DNA): TGCAGCGTTGGTCAAGGGGGTGCCTACAATGAGCAGTTCTTC.

The V call is TRBV19, the J call TRBJ2-2; 9 bases are a match to TRBD2. This CDR3 is built from 15 residues. Germline V gene lookup returns CDR1 LNHDA and CDR2 SQIVND (reference sequence). After removal of 5 bases from V and 6 bases from J, the junction contained 7 bases not matched to a gene. This CDR3 is CASSQIAGVAGELFF. CDR3 DNA sequence: TGTGCCAGTAGTCAAATAGCGGGAGTAGCCGGGGAGCTGTTTTTT.

J is TRBJ1-4 and V is TRBV7-9; no clear D gene. The V gene lost 3 bases and the J gene lost 5 bases, with 16 bases spanning the gap. Germline assignment: CDR1 SEHNR and CDR2 FQNEAQ (reference sequence). The CDR3 runs to 16 residues. The CDR3 spells CASSFSMTTVNEKLFF. The CDR3 DNA follows: TGTGCCAGCAGCTTCTCAATGACAACGGTGAATGAAAAACTGTTTTTT.

This clone was observed once. The rearrangement uses TRBV7-8 and TRBJ1-1; unclear D gene. Germline V gene lookup returns CDR1 SGHVS and CDR2 FQNEAQ. This CDR3 has 13 residues. V shed 5 bases and J shed 1 base, with 8 bases lying between them. The CDR3 DNA reads TGTGCCAGCAGCCGTGGGAGGAACACTGAAGCTTTCTTT. Amino acids: CASSRGRNTEAFF.